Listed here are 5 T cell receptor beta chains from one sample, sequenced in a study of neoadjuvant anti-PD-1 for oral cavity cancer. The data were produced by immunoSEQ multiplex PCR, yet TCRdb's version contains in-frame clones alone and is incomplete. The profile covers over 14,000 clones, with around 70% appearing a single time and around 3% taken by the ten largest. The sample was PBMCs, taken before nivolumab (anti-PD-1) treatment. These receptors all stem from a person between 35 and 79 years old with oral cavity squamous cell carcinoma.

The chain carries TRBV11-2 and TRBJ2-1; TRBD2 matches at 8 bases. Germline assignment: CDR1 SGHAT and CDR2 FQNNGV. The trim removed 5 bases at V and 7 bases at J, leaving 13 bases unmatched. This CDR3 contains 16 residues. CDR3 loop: CASSIRAGSGANEQFF. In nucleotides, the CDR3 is TGTGCCAGCAGCATCCGGGCGGGTAGCGGGGCTAATGAGCAGTTCTTC.

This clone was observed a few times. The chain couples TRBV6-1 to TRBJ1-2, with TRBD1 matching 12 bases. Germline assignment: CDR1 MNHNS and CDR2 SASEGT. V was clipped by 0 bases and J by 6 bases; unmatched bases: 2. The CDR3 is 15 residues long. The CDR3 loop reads CASSEAGTGGHGYTF. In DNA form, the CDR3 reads TGTGCCAGCAGTGAAGCTGGGACAGGGGGCCATGGCTACACCTTC.

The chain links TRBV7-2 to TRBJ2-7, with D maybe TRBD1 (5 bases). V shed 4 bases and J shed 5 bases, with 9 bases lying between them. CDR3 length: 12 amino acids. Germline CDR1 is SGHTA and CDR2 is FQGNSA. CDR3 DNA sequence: TGTGCCAGCAGCTCACAGGCAAACGAGCAGTACTTC. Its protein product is CASSSQANEQYF. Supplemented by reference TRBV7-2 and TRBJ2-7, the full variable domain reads GAGVSQSPSNKVTEKGKDVELRCDPISGHTALYWYRQSLGQGLEFLIYFQGNSAPDKSGLPSDRFSAERTGGSVSTLTIQRTQQEDSAVYLCASSSQANEQYFGPGTRLTVT.

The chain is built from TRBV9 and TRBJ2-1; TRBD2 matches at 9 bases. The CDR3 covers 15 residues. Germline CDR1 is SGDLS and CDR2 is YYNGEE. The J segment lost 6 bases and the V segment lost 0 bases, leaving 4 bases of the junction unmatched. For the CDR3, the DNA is TGTGCCAGCAGCGTAGTAGCTAGCGGGGCCAATGAGCAGTTCTTC. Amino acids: CASSVVASGANEQFF.

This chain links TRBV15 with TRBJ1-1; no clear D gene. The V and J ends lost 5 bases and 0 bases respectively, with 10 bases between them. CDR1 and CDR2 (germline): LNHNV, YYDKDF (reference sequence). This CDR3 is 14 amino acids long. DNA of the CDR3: TGTGCCACCAGCTCCGCAGGAATGAACACTGAAGCTTTCTTT. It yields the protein CATSSAGMNTEAFF.